The rows below give T cell receptor beta chains drawn from one sample of a study of early T cells in non-severe SARS-CoV-2 infection. From the 5' RACE reads, TCRdb called clonotypes with MiXCR, one entry per CDR3 protein. The sample holds approximately 90,000 distinct CDR3 sequences, about 10% seen once. Sequenced material: whole blood, taken at baseline. The receptors shown here come from an adult who was a healthcare worker with PCR-confirmed SARS-CoV-2 infection or an uninfected control (not recorded which). Both conserved end residues are part of each CDR3. A D gene is named only where the DNA matches it firmly. Only part of the rows carry a size: once, few, many, or a class if the clone is expanded.

D: -
V: TRBV19
size: few
J: TRBJ2-6
CDR3: CASSIDRIGGTSGANVLTF
DNA: TGTGCCAGTAGTATAGATCGGATAGGCGGTACCTCTGGGGCCAACGTCCTGACTTTC

D: TRBD2
V: TRBV5-4
size: -
J: TRBJ2-5
CDR3: CASSPGGSGVYQETQYF
DNA: TGTGCCAGCAGCCCCGGGGGTAGCGGGGTGTACCAAGAGACCCAGTACTTC

D: TRBD2
V: TRBV7-3
size: many
J: TRBJ2-2
CDR3: CASSSSGRAGELFF
DNA: TGTGCCAGCAGTTCCAGCGGGAGGGCCGGGGAGCTGTTTTTT

D: -
V: TRBV29-1
size: few
J: TRBJ1-1
CDR3: CSVAIDRNTEAFF
DNA: TGCAGCGTCGCAATAGACAGGAACACTGAAGCTTTCTTT

D: -
V: TRBV4-3
size: many
J: TRBJ1-5
CDR3: CASSQDRYQPQHF
DNA: TGCGCCAGCAGCCAAGACCGGTATCAGCCCCAGCATTTT

D: TRBD1
V: TRBV5-1
size: few
J: TRBJ1-5
CDR3: CASSEGQGDQPQHF
DNA: TGCGCCAGCAGCGAGGGACAGGGGGATCAGCCCCAGCATTTT

D: -
V: TRBV15
size: -
J: TRBJ2-1
CDR3: CATSRDLGQGWNEQFF
DNA: TGTGCCACCAGCAGAGATCTAGGCCAGGGTTGGAATGAGCAGTTCTTC

D: -
V: TRBV5-4
size: few
J: TRBJ2-5
CDR3: CASSLGYTETQYF
DNA: TGTGCCAGCAGCTTGGGCTATACCGAGACCCAGTACTTC

D: -
V: TRBV20-1
size: few
J: TRBJ2-1
CDR3: CSASGGGGYNEQFF
DNA: TGCAGTGCTAGTGGGGGTGGCGGTTACAATGAGCAGTTCTTC

D: TRBD1
V: TRBV25-1
size: few
J: TRBJ1-5
CDR3: CASSESTGAGYSNQPQHF
DNA: TGTGCCAGCAGTGAATCGACAGGGGCGGGTTATAGCAATCAGCCCCAGCATTTT

D: -
V: TRBV10-1
size: many
J: TRBJ2-7
CDR3: CASSGGDGLYEQYF
DNA: TGCGCCAGCAGTGGGGGAGACGGGTTATACGAGCAGTACTTC

D: -
V: TRBV19
size: many
J: TRBJ2-5
CDR3: CASSIGREETQYF
DNA: TGTGCCAGTAGTATAGGCAGAGAAGAGACCCAGTACTTC

D: TRBD1
V: TRBV20-1
size: -
J: TRBJ2-1
CDR3: CSAPRPGTGLDEQFF
DNA: TGCAGTGCTCCTCGTCCCGGGACAGGGTTGGATGAGCAGTTCTTC

D: -
V: TRBV7-8
size: few
J: TRBJ2-1
CDR3: CASRPTMEGVGYNEQFF
DNA: TGTGCCAGCAGGCCCACGATGGAGGGAGTCGGGTACAATGAGCAGTTCTTC

D: -
V: TRBV28
size: many
J: TRBJ2-7
CDR3: CASTTPGHHYEQYF
DNA: TGTGCCAGCACCACTCCCGGGCACCACTACGAGCAGTACTTC

D: -
V: TRBV10-3
size: many
J: TRBJ2-3
CDR3: CAISDWDGTDTQYF
DNA: TGTGCCATCAGCGACTGGGACGGAACAGATACGCAGTATTTT

D: TRBD1
V: TRBV6-6
size: many
J: TRBJ2-2
CDR3: CASSYRGYRDSANTGELFF
DNA: TGTGCCAGCAGCTACAGGGGTTACCGAGATAGCGCGAACACCGGGGAGCTGTTTTTT

D: TRBD1
V: TRBV5-1
size: -
J: TRBJ1-1
CDR3: CASSFTGASSTEAFF
DNA: TGCGCCAGCAGCTTTACAGGGGCCAGTAGCACTGAAGCTTTCTTT

D: TRBD2
V: TRBV29-1
size: few
J: TRBJ2-3
CDR3: CSVDLTSGTDTQYF
DNA: TGCAGCGTTGATTTGACTAGCGGCACAGATACGCAGTATTTT

D: TRBD1
V: TRBV7-9
size: many
J: TRBJ1-1
CDR3: CASSSVTGPDTEAFF
DNA: TGTGCCAGCAGCTCCGTGACAGGGCCGGACACTGAAGCTTTCTTT

D: -
V: TRBV3-1
size: -
J: TRBJ1-2
CDR3: CASSPLDRSSGYTF
DNA: TGTGCCAGCAGCCCCCTGGACAGATCAAGTGGCTACACCTTC

D: -
V: TRBV19
size: few
J: TRBJ1-2
CDR3: CASRYWDTDDYGYTF
DNA: TGTGCCAGTAGATACTGGGACACCGACGACTATGGCTACACCTTC

D: TRBD1
V: TRBV11-2
size: many
J: TRBJ2-7
CDR3: CASSLTSTGGYYEQYF
DNA: TGTGCCAGCAGCTTAACTTCGACAGGGGGGTACTACGAGCAGTACTTC

D: -
V: TRBV20-1
size: once
J: TRBJ1-2
CDR3: CSARVKAYGYTF
DNA: TGCAGTGCTAGAGTAAAAGCCTATGGCTACACCTTC

D: TRBD1
V: TRBV12-5
size: many
J: TRBJ1-1
CDR3: CASGLQGGTEAFF
DNA: TGTGCTAGTGGTCTTCAGGGGGGGACTGAAGCTTTCTTT

D: -
V: TRBV18
size: -
J: TRBJ1-2
CDR3: CASSPLRGALDDGYTF
DNA: TGTGCCAGCTCACCCTTGCGGGGGGCGCTAGATGATGGCTACACCTTC

D: TRBD2
V: TRBV18
size: many
J: TRBJ2-1
CDR3: CASSPSSGSNEQFF
DNA: TGTGCCAGCTCACCGTCGAGCGGGAGCAATGAGCAGTTCTTC

D: -
V: TRBV29-1
size: -
J: TRBJ2-4
CDR3: CSAGTPGDIQYF
DNA: TGCAGCGCTGGGACCCCCGGGGACATTCAGTACTTC

D: -
V: TRBV12-3/TRBV12-4
size: few
J: TRBJ1-3
CDR3: CASSPGGSSGTIYF
DNA: TGTGCCAGCAGCCCCGGAGGGAGTAGTGGCACCATATATTTT

D: -
V: TRBV20-1
size: few
J: TRBJ2-3
CDR3: CSAGYPGGSVTDTQYF
DNA: TGCAGTGCAGGCTACCCGGGGGGCTCCGTCACAGATACGCAGTATTTT

D: -
V: TRBV20-1
size: many
J: TRBJ2-7
CDR3: CSALTREEQYF
DNA: TGCAGTGCCCTGACAAGGGAAGAGCAGTACTTC